This T cell receptor (beta chain) was found in a study of T cells in Graves' hyperthyroidism and ophthalmopathy. Study-level points and caveats: A 13 V-J model separated ophthalmopathy from stable hyperthyroidism. It was a median around seven months before onset that the model predicted ophthalmopathy.

The TCR beta CDR3 regions underwent amplification using RNA transcripts as the source. TCR CDR3 regions were first amplified by RT-PCR with HTBI primers. TCRdb recomputed calls from the multiplex PCR reads with MiXCR, one row per CDR3 protein. The table lists hundreds of thousands of distinct CDR3 sequences, roughly a quarter of them singletons. A single count supports this clonotype. The antigen remains unidentified. The germline V gene encodes CDR1 MNHNS and CDR2 SASEGT. The CDR3 spans 12 residues. Trimming left V 10 bases short and J 8 bases short, with 17 bases between. The rearrangement uses TRBV6-1 and TRBJ1-2; tentatively, D is TRBD1 (5 bases). The sequence derives from a woman in her thirties with Graves' ophthalmopathy. The specimen sequenced was blood. The CDR3 coding sequence is TGTGCCACGGCCAGGGAACAGGAGGGCTACACCTTC. Its protein is CATAREQEGYTF.